This T cell receptor (beta chain) was sequenced during a study of T cell repertoires in cytomegalovirus infection. Study details: From public TCR beta signatures came an indication of both CMV infection and matching HLA type. Study results and limitations: HLA-C-restricted CMV clonotypes gave the most frequent clonotype in two of eight donors. Using cumulative public TCR beta family frequency, the authors identified those who carried CMV together with the relevant HLA.

This clonotype occurred a few times. Its specificity is not known. TCRdb redid the calling of the reads with MiXCR, one entry per CDR3 protein. The sample lists roughly 990,000 distinct CDR3 sequences; approximately 32% were seen once. Trimming cost V 7 bases and J 0 bases, with 19 bases left between them. CDR1 is MDHEN, CDR2 SYDVKM, per germline. The CDR3 loop spans 17 amino acids. The receptor was isolated from a human donor in good health (CMV status not recorded). Some clones in this sample may be carry-over from other donors' samples. This specimen was cultured CD8+ T cells from PBMCs, taken from culture after CMV antigen stimulation. The V call is TRBV28, the J call TRBJ1-5, with TRBD1 as a possible D gene (5 bases). This CDR3 is CASTPRGVYLSNQPQHF. CDR3 DNA: TGTGCCAGCACCCCGAGGGGCGTTTACCTTAGCAATCAGCCCCAGCATTTT.